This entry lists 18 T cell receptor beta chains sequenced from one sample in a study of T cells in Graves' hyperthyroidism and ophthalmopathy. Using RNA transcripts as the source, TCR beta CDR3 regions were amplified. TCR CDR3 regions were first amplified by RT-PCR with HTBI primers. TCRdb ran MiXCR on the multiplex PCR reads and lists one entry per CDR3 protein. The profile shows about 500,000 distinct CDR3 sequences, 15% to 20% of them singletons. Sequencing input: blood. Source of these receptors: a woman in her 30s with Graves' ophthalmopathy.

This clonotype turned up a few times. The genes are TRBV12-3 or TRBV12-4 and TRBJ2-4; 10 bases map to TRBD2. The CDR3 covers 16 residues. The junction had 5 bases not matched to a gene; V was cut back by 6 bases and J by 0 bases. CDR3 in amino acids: CASRLAGPLAKNIQYF. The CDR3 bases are TGTGCCAGCAGACTAGCGGGGCCGCTAGCCAAAAACATTCAGTACTTC.

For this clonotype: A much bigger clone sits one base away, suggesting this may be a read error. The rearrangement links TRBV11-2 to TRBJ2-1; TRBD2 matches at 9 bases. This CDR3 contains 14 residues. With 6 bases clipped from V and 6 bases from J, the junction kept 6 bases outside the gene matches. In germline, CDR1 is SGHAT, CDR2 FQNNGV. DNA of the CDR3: TGTGCCAGCAGTAGCGGGAGTATGGCCAATGAGCAGTTCTTC. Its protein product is CASSSGSMANEQFF.

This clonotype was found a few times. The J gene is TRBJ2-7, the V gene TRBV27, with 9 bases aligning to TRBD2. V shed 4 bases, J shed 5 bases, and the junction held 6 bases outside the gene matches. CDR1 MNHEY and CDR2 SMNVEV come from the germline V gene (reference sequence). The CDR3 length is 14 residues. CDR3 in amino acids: CASSYLAGIDEQYF. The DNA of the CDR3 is TGTGCCAGCAGTTATCTAGCGGGAATCGACGAGCAGTACTTC.

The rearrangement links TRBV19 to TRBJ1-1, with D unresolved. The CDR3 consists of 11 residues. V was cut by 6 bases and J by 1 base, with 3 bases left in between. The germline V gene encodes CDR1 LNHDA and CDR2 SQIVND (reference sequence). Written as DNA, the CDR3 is TGTGCCAGTAGGGCGAACACTGAAGCTTTCTTT. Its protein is CASRANTEAFF.

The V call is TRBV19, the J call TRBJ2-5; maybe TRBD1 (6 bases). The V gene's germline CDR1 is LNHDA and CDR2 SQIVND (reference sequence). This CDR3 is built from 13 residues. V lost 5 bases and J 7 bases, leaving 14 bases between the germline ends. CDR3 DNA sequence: TGTGCCAGTAGTGCACAGGGCCTCGGGACCCAGTACTTC. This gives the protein CASSAQGLGTQYF. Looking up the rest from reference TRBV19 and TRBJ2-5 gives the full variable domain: DGGITQSPKYLFRKEGQNVTLSCEQNLNHDAMYWYRQDPGQGLRLIYYSQIVNDFQKGDIAEGYSVSREKKESFPLTVTSAQKNPTAFYLCASSAQGLGTQYFGPGTRLLVL.

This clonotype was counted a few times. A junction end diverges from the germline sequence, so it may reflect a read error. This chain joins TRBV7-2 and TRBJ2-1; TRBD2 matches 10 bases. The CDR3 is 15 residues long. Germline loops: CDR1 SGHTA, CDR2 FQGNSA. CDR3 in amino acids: CASSFSGGDYNEQSF. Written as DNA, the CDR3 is TGTGCCAGCAGCTTCAGCGGGGGGGACTACAATGAGCAGTCCTTC.

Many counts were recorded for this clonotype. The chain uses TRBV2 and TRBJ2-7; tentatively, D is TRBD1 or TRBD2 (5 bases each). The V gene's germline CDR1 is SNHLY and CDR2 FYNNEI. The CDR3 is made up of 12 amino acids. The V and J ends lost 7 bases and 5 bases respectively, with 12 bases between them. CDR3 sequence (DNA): TGTGCCAGCACTCCAGGGAGAAACGAGCAGTACTTC. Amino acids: CASTPGRNEQYF.

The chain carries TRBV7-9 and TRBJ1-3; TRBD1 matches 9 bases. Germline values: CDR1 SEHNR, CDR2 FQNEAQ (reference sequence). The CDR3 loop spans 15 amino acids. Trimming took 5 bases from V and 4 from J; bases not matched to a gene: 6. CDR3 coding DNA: TGTGCCAGCAGCCGGGGACAGGGAAGGGGAAACACCATATATTTT. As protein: CASSRGQGRGNTIYF.

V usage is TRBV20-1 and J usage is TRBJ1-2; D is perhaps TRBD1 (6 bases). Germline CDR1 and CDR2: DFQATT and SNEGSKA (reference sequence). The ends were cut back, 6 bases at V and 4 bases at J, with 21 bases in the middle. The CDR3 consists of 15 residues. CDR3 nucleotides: TGCAGTGCAGGACACAGGGCGTTCGGCCTCTATGGCTACACCTTC. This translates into CSAGHRAFGLYGYTF.

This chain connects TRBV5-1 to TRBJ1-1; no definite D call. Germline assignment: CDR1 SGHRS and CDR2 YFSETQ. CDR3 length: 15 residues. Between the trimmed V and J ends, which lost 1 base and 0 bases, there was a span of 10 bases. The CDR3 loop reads CASSLKDMVNTEAFF. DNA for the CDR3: TGCGCCAGCAGCTTGAAAGACATGGTGAACACTGAAGCTTTCTTT.

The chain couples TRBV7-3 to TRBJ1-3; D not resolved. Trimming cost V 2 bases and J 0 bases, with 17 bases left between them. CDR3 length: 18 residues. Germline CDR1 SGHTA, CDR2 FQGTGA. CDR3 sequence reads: CASSLLGQAIISGNTIYF. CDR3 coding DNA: TGTGCCAGCAGCTTATTGGGCCAGGCTATAATCTCTGGAAACACCATATATTTT. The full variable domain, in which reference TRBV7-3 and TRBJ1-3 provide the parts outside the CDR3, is GAGVSQTPSNKVTEKGKYVELRCDPISGHTALYWYRQSLGQGPEFLIYFQGTGAADDSGLPNDRFFAVRPEGSVSTLKIQRTERGDSAVYLCASSLLGQAIISGNTIYFGEGSWLTVV.

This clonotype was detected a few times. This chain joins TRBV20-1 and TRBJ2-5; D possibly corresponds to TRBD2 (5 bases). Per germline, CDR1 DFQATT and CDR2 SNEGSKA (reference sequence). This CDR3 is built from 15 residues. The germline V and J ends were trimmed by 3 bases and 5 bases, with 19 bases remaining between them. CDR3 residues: CSASVPRGLSETQYF. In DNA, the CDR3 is TGCAGTGCTAGTGTACCTCGCGGGTTGTCGGAGACCCAGTACTTC.

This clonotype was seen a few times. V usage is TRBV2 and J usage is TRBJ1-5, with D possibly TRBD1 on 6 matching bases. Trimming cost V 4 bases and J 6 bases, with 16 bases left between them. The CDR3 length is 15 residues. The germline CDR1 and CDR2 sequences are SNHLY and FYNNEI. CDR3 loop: CASSADRGAIQPQHF. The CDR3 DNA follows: TGTGCCAGCAGTGCAGACCGGGGGGCGATTCAGCCCCAGCATTTT.

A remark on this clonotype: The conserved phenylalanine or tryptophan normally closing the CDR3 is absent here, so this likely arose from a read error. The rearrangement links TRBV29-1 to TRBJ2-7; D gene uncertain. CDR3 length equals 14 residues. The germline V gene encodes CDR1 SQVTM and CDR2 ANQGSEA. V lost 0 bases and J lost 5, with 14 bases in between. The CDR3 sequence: CSVEEQLMGDEQYL. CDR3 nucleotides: TGCAGCGTTGAAGAGCAGCTTATGGGCGACGAGCAGTACCTC.

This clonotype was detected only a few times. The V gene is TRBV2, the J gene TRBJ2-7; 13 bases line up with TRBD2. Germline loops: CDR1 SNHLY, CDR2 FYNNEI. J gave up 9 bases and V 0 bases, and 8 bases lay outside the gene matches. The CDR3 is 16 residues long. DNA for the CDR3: TGTGCCAGCAGTGAAGCAGGACTAGCGGGAGTCGTCGCGCAGTACTTC. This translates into CASSEAGLAGVVAQYF. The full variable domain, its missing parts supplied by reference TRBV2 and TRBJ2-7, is EPEVTQTPSHQVTQMGQEVILRCVPISNHLYFYWYRQILGQKVEFLVSFYNNEISEKSEIFDDQFSVERPDGSNFTLKIRSTKLEDSAMYFCASSEAGLAGVVAQYFGPGTRLTVT.

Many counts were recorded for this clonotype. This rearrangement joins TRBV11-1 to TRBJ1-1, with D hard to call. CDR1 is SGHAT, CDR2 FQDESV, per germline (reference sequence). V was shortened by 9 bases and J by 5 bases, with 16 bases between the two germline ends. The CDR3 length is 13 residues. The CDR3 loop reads CASERGWGTEAFF. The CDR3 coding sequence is TGTGCCAGTGAACGAGGGTGGGGAACTGAAGCTTTCTTT. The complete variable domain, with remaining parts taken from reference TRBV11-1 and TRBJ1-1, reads EAEVAQSPRYKITEKSQAVAFWCDPISGHATLYWYRQILGQGPELLVQFQDESVVDDSQLPKDRFSAERLKGVDSTLKIQPAELGDSAMYLCASERGWGTEAFFGQGTRLTVV.

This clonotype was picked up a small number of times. The chain's CDR3 is CASSTGLRDYSDEQYF. CDR3 nucleotide sequence: TGTGCCAGTAGTACGGGTCTACGGGACTATTCTGACGAGCAGTACTTC. The J gene is TRBJ2-7, the V gene TRBV19; 7 bases agree with TRBD2. The CDR3 contains 16 residues. From germline, CDR1 is LNHDA and CDR2 SQIVND (reference sequence). J gave up 5 bases and V 4 bases, and 14 bases lay outside the gene matches.

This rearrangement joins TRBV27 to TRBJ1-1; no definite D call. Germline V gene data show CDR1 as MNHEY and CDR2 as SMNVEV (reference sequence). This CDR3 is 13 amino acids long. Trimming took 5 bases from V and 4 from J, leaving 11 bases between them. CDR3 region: CASSTALSTEAFF. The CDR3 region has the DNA TGTGCCAGCAGTACGGCTTTGAGCACTGAAGCTTTCTTT.